Presented here are 21 T cell receptor beta chains from one specimen sequenced in a study of post-analysis software for immune sequencing data. Whole-study findings and limits: Compared with controls, patients had more of 4 to 6 TRBV segments, including TRBV5-6, TRBV5-1 and TRBV20-1.

Prepared TCR beta cDNA libraries contained unique molecular identifiers. TCRdb redid the calling of the PCR reads with MiXCR, one entry per CDR3 protein. The table has about 820,000 distinct CDR3 sequences, approximately 50% seen once. No antigens are known for them. Material: blood. The origin of the receptors is a girl under 18 with multiple sclerosis.

The chain joins TRBV29-1 to TRBJ2-3, with D tentatively TRBD1 or TRBD2 (5 bases each). Trimming took 6 bases from V and 1 from J, leaving 17 bases between them. The CDR3 loop spans 15 amino acids. Germline V CDR1 and CDR2: SQVTM, ANQGSEA. The CDR3 region is CSVPRGATRTDTQYF. CDR3 bases: TGCAGCGTCCCCCGGGGCGCGACCCGCACAGATACGCAGTATTTT.

As DNA, the CDR3 is TGTGCCACAGGGGAGCAGTCTGGCTACACCTTC. It codes for CATGEQSGYTF. This rearrangement joins TRBV5-5 to TRBJ1-2, with D tentatively TRBD1 (6 bases). Germline CDR1 and CDR2: SGHKS and YYEKEE (reference sequence). This CDR3 is built from 11 residues. Trimming cost V 9 bases and J 7 bases, with 13 bases left between them.

This clonotype turned up a few times. The chain combines TRBV7-9 with TRBJ2-5; D may match TRBD1 or TRBD2 (6 bases each). The CDR3 extends over 16 amino acids. The V end lost 7 bases, the J end lost 1 base, and 19 bases lay between the germline ends. Germline V lookup: CDR1 SEHNR, CDR2 FQNEAQ (reference sequence). CDR3 in amino acids: CASTSRGGRPQETQYF. The CDR3 DNA reads as TGTGCCAGCACCTCAAGAGGGGGGAGGCCCCAAGAGACCCAGTACTTC.

The sample holds one count of this clonotype. The chain uses TRBV4-1 and TRBJ2-7; D perhaps matches TRBD2 (6 bases). The CDR3 spans 17 residues. V was cut by 3 bases and J by 0 bases, with 18 bases left in between. Germline CDR1 and CDR2: MGHRA and YSYEKL. Written as DNA, the CDR3 is TGCGCCAGCAGCCAGGGCCTGGTAGCGGCGGACTCCTACGAGCAGTACTTC. Amino acid sequence: CASSQGLVAADSYEQYF.

This clonotype was seen a handful of times. In nucleotides, the CDR3 is TGTGCCAGCAGCTACGGACAGAGAACCTACGAGCAGTACTTC. It is translated as CASSYGQRTYEQYF. The chain couples TRBV7-2 to TRBJ2-7, with D possibly TRBD1 on 6 matching bases. The CDR3 is 14 amino acids. CDR1 SGHTA and CDR2 FQGNSA come from the germline V gene. V was trimmed by 4 bases and J by 2 bases, leaving 12 bases between them.

The rearrangement joins TRBV29-1 to TRBJ2-2; no clear D gene. V gave up 5 bases and J gave up 1 base, with 11 bases separating them. The CDR3 loop spans 14 amino acids. Germline CDR1 and CDR2: SQVTM and ANQGSEA. CDR3 coding DNA: TGCAGCGTTAGGCTCCTGATGAACACCGGGGAGCTGTTTTTT. Translated, it gives CSVRLLMNTGELFF.

V usage is TRBV28 and J usage is TRBJ2-3, with unresolved D. Trimming took off 3 bases at V and 0 bases at J, with 19 bases between the two ends. Germline V lookup: CDR1 MDHEN, CDR2 SYDVKM. The CDR3 loop spans 18 amino acids. The CDR3 coding sequence is TGTGCCAGCAGTTTTAATGAAGGGCCTCCCTTTAGCACAGATACGCAGTATTTT. Its translation: CASSFNEGPPFSTDTQYF.

This clonotype has a single count. This sequence joins TRBV15 and TRBJ1-2, with D tentatively TRBD1 (5 bases). V gave up 5 bases and J gave up 1 base, with 17 bases separating them. This CDR3 has 16 residues. The germline CDR1 and CDR2 sequences are LNHNV and YYDKDF (reference sequence). The CDR3 reads CATSPRPGTGNYGYTF. CDR3 bases: TGTGCCACCAGCCCTCGTCCCGGGACGGGTAACTATGGCTACACCTTC. Combining the CDR3 with reference TRBV15 and TRBJ1-2 gives the whole variable domain DAMVIQNPRYQVTQFGKPVTLSCSQTLNHNVMYWYQQKSSQAPKLLFHYYDKDFNNEADTPDNFQSRRPNTSFCFLDIRSPGLGDTAMYLCATSPRPGTGNYGYTFGSGTRLTVV.

This chain joins TRBV9 and TRBJ2-4; 8 positions agree with TRBD1. The CDR3 totals 15 residues. Per germline, CDR1 SGDLS and CDR2 YYNGEE. The V and J ends lost 4 bases and 13 bases, in that order; junction bases with no gene match: 16. In nucleotides, the CDR3 is TGTGCCAGCAGCCTAGGTCTTCAGGGGGCGGGTGAGCAGTACTTC. Translating it yields CASSLGLQGAGEQYF.

This clonotype has only a few counts. The chain uses TRBV12-3 or TRBV12-4 and TRBJ1-2; D ambiguous. V shed 1 base and J shed 10 bases, with 13 bases lying between them. This CDR3 is built from 13 residues. CDR3 sequence (DNA): TGTGCCAGCAGTTTAGAAGGAATACGACACTACACCTTC. This gives the protein CASSLEGIRHYTF.

V and J are TRBV5-1 and TRBJ2-1; D may be TRBD1 (7 bases). Germline V gene sequence: CDR1 SGHRS, CDR2 YFSETQ. Trimming removed 3 bases at V and 8 bases at J, with 18 bases between. The CDR3 covers 15 residues. CDR3 in amino acids: CASSYTGARRDEQFF. DNA for the CDR3: TGCGCCAGCAGCTACACAGGGGCTCGGAGGGATGAGCAGTTCTTC.

The chain links TRBV20-1 to TRBJ2-7, with 7 bases lining up with TRBD2. CDR1 is DFQATT, CDR2 SNEGSKA, per germline (reference sequence). J lost 2 bases, V lost 0 bases, and 7 bases had no gene match. The CDR3 loop spans 15 amino acids. In DNA form, the CDR3 reads TGCAGTGCTAGAGATTTGAAGCGGGGCCCCTACGAGCAGTACTTC. Translation gives CSARDLKRGPYEQYF.

V is TRBV20-1 and J is TRBJ2-7; 7 bases align to TRBD1. V was pared by 4 bases and J by 1 base, with 7 bases of the junction left unmatched. CDR1 DFQATT and CDR2 SNEGSKA come from the germline V gene (reference sequence). This CDR3 region has 14 residues. The CDR3 region is CSAIGGFGSYEQYF. CDR3 sequence (DNA): TGCAGTGCTATAGGGGGCTTTGGGTCCTACGAGCAGTACTTC.

This clonotype has just a few counts. The CDR3 DNA reads TGTGCCAGCACCAAGGCGGGTTCGGGCGAGCAGTACTTC. Translating gives CASTKAGSGEQYF. The V and J genes are TRBV6-5 and TRBJ2-5; D might be TRBD2 (5 bases). The J call could be wrong; TRBJ2-7 is a better fit for the DNA end. This CDR3 has 13 residues. CDR1 is MNHEY, CDR2 SVGAGI, per germline.

The V gene is TRBV6-6, the J gene TRBJ2-1; D is perhaps TRBD1 or TRBD2 (5 bases each). CDR3 length: 12 residues. Germline values: CDR1 MNHNY, CDR2 SVGAGI (reference sequence). V was clipped by 11 bases and J by 6 bases, with 14 bases between them. The chain's CDR3 is CAACGGGNEQFF. The CDR3 DNA reads TGTGCCGCGTGTGGGGGTGGCAATGAGCAGTTCTTC.

CDR3 in amino acids: CASSEFRTGGSYEQYF. The CDR3 DNA is TGTGCCAGCAGTGAATTTAGGACAGGGGGCTCCTACGAGCAGTACTTC. This chain links TRBV25-1 with TRBJ2-4, with 10 bases identical to TRBD1. The J call is uncertain, as TRBJ2-7 better fits the DNA end. CDR1 is MGHDK and CDR2 is SYGVNS in the germline V gene. The CDR3 runs 16 residues.

The V and J genes are TRBV20-1 and TRBJ2-2, with 9 positions matching TRBD2. CDR3 length: 15 residues. Germline V gene lookup returns CDR1 DFQATT and CDR2 SNEGSKA (reference sequence). CDR3 DNA sequence: TGCGCAACACTGGGTAGCGGGAGAATTGCCGGGGAGCTGTTTTTT. This encodes CATLGSGRIAGELFF.

The gene calls are TRBV29-1 and TRBJ2-5; D is ambiguous. Trimming stripped 5 bases from V and 1 base from J, with 8 bases between. The germline V gene has CDR1 SQVTM and CDR2 ANQGSEA. The CDR3 runs to 12 residues. The CDR3 loop reads CSVLAVQETQYF. The CDR3 coding sequence is TGCAGCGTTCTGGCGGTCCAAGAGACCCAGTACTTC.

The chain recombines TRBV3-1 with TRBJ2-7, with 9 positions matching TRBD1. The CDR3 totals 15 residues. The V gene end was trimmed by 2 bases and the J gene end by 2 bases; junction bases not matched to a gene: 4. CDR1 and CDR2 (germline): LGHDT, YNNKEL (reference sequence). In DNA, the CDR3 is TGTGCCAGCAGCCAAAGGGGACAGGGAGCCTACGAGCAGTACTTC. Its protein product is CASSQRGQGAYEQYF.

As to this clonotype: Mismatch with germline at one junction end may stem from a read error. The rearrangement joins TRBV7-9 to TRBJ2-7, with TRBD1 as a possible D gene (5 bases). Germline CDR1 and CDR2: SEHNR and FQNEAQ (reference sequence). The CDR3 is 13 residues long. This chain's CDR3 is CASSFPGNYGQYF. Here the CDR3 DNA reads TGTGCCAGCAGCTTTCCAGGGAACTACGGGCAGTACTTC.

V is TRBV3-1 and J is TRBJ1-4; D remains unclear. The V gene lost 4 bases and the J gene lost 7 bases, with 10 bases spanning the gap. From germline, CDR1 is LGHDT and CDR2 YNNKEL (reference sequence). The CDR3 runs 13 residues. Written as DNA, the CDR3 is TGTGCCAGCAGCCGCCTCGCGGGTGAAAAACTGTTTTTT. It translates to CASSRLAGEKLFF. The variable domain in full, completed from reference TRBV3-1 and TRBJ1-4, reads DTAVSQTPKYLVTQMGNDKSIKCEQNLGHDTMYWYKQDSKKFLKIMFSYNNKELIINETVPNRFSPKSPDKAHLNLHINSLELGDSAVYFCASSRLAGEKLFFGSGTQLSVL.